The source of this TCR beta chain is a study of neurological immune-mediated disorders. The cDNA came from 5'RACE, which used 10-nucleotide random UMIs. TCRdb ran MiXCR on the 5' RACE reads and lists one entry per CDR3 protein. The repertoire includes some 20,000 distinct CDR3 sequences, 7% to 8.5% of them detected once, and 17% sits in the top ten. General observations from the study: Expansion of TCR clones was greatest in HTLV-1-associated myelopathy and smallest in multiple sclerosis, where it fell below that of healthy controls.

Looked up from germline, CDR1 is ENHRY and CDR2 is SYGVKD. This CDR3 comprises 12 residues. Trimming removed 3 bases at V and 2 bases at J, with 1 base between. This clonotype was detected ten times or more. What it binds is unknown. The chain links TRBV10-3 to TRBJ2-2, with D unclear. This sequence was found in a young woman with HTLV-1-associated myelopathy (HAM/TSP). Material: CD8+ T cells from blood. CDR3 amino acids: CAISDNTGELFF. The CDR3 nucleotides are TGTGCCATCAGTGATAACACCGGGGAGCTGTTTTTT.